This T cell receptor beta chain was captured by sequencing in a study of human T cells and chemical hapten exposure. Time point noted: patch test 3, about 24 weeks after DPC sensitization. Regarding treatment: therapeutic diphenylcyclopropenone sensitization with weekly scalp DPC. Only after blood had been drawn was each patch test applied. Total RNA came from unfractionated whole blood. Via MiXCR, TCRdb re-called the RACE reads, giving one row per CDR3 protein. This sample has tens of thousands of distinct CDR3 sequences; 9.9% occur once, and the top ten carry around 16%. This clonotype showed up just a few times. The CDR3 covers 13 residues. Trimming removed 3 bases at V and 7 bases at J, with 15 bases between. Per the germline V gene, CDR1 is DFQATT and CDR2 is SNEGSKA (reference sequence).

This clonotype originated in a woman between 40 and 50 years old with alopecia areata. Some clones in this sample may be carry-over from other donors' samples. V gene TRBV20-1 combines with J gene TRBJ1-1; D gene ambiguous. Sequencing was performed on whole blood, taken in connection with sensitization to the hapten diphenylcyclopropenone (DPC). CDR3 sequence (DNA): TGCAGTGCTAGGCGGCCCGGGTTTTTTGAAGCTTTCTTT. This translates into CSARRPGFFEAFF.